One and the same sample provided the 9 T cell receptor beta chains below, sequenced in a study of radiation and T cells in renal cell carcinoma. Stated treatment: 15 Gy SBRT to primary tumor, nephrectomy 4 weeks later. Sequenced by immunoSEQ multiplex PCR; TCRdb stores in-frame clones only, minus some. Of about 16,000 clones in the sample, approximately 53% were seen once. The sample in question was tumor tissue, obtained from a patient whose treatment included radiotherapy and nephrectomy. The receptor set was obtained from a woman aged 55-70 years with renal cell carcinoma.

V gene TRBV6-5 combines with J gene TRBJ1-1, with D hard to call. This CDR3 has 14 amino acids. Per the germline V gene, CDR1 is MNHEY and CDR2 is SVGAGI. V was clipped by 3 bases and J by 1 base, with 9 bases between them. The CDR3 region is CASSYQVRNTEAFF. In DNA, the CDR3 is TGTGCCAGCAGTTATCAGGTCAGGAACACTGAAGCTTTCTTT.

This clone showed up just once. The V call is TRBV30, the J call TRBJ1-2; D unclear. This CDR3 has 13 amino acids. V lost 3 bases to trimming and J lost 4 bases, with 12 bases between them. Germline CDR1 and CDR2: GTSNPN and SVGIG (reference sequence). The CDR3 region is CAWRQTETYGYTF. CDR3 nucleotides: TGTGCCTGGAGACAGACGGAGACCTATGGCTACACCTTC.

Of note for this clone: The junction departs from the called germline gene at one end, perhaps through a read error. The rearrangement links TRBV5-1 to TRBJ1-2, with D possibly being TRBD1 (6 bases). CDR1 is SGHRS and CDR2 is YFSETQ in the germline V gene. This CDR3 region has 14 residues. CDR3 DNA sequence: TGCGCCAGCGGGGAGGTGGGGGCGAACTTTGGCTACACCTTC. Translating it yields CASGEVGANFGYTF.

This clone is large in the sample. The rearrangement uses TRBV4-3 and TRBJ1-3, with 7 nucleotides matching TRBD1. The germline gives CDR1 LGHNA, CDR2 YSLEER. The J segment lost 8 bases and the V segment lost 1 base, leaving 8 bases of the junction unmatched. This CDR3 has 15 residues. DNA for the CDR3: TGCGCCAGCAGCCAAGGTGGGAGGGGGCTGGACACCATATATTTT. Protein: CASSQGGRGLDTIYF.

This clone has just a few counts. This same CDR3 is encoded by further DNA sequences in the sample. The V gene is TRBV7-9, the J gene TRBJ1-1; D is unresolved. V lost 1 base to trimming and J lost 5 bases, with 8 bases between them. Germline V lookup: CDR1 SEHNR, CDR2 FQNEAQ (reference sequence). This CDR3 region has 13 residues. The CDR3 loop is CASSLEGATEAFF. CDR3 DNA sequence: TGTGCCAGCAGCTTAGAAGGAGCGACTGAAGCTTTCTTT.

The chain joins TRBV28 to TRBJ2-7; TRBD2 aligns across 12 bases. J lost 4 bases, V lost 6 bases, and 7 bases had no gene match. The germline CDR1 and CDR2 sequences are MDHEN and SYDVKM. The CDR3 has 15 residues. The CDR3 loop reads CASSQRLAGAYEQYF. In DNA, the CDR3 is TGTGCCAGCAGCCAAAGACTAGCGGGAGCTTACGAGCAGTACTTC.

The chain uses TRBV5-6 and TRBJ1-1, with TRBD1 matching 9 bases. This CDR3 has 16 amino acids. The ends lost 4 bases at V and 1 base at J; junction bases unmatched: 8. Germline CDR1 and CDR2: SGHDT and YYEEEE. The CDR3 loop reads CASSRIQGAPNTEAFF. CDR3 in DNA: TGTGCCAGCAGCCGCATACAGGGGGCGCCGAACACTGAAGCTTTCTTT.

V is TRBV7-6 and J is TRBJ1-4; D remains ambiguous. The V and J ends lost 1 base and 5 bases respectively, with 5 bases between them. The CDR3 covers 13 residues. The germline CDR1 and CDR2 sequences are SGHVS and FNYEAQ. The CDR3 sequence: CASSLGPNEKLFF. The CDR3 nucleotides are TGTGCCAGCAGCTTAGGCCCCAATGAAAAACTGTTTTTT.

For the CDR3, the DNA is TGTGCCAGCAGCCAAAATATGGGGGCGAGCTCCTACGAGCAGTACTTC. Translation gives CASSQNMGASSYEQYF. V and J are TRBV5-4 and TRBJ2-7; D perhaps matches TRBD1 (6 bases). The CDR3 length is 16 residues. Germline CDR1 and CDR2: SGHNT and YYREEE (reference sequence). The ends were cut back, 4 bases at V and 0 bases at J, with 17 bases in the middle.